Following are 7 T cell receptor beta chains from one sample sequenced in a study of blood T cells in healthy people across ages (dated by TCRdb to between 2014 and 2017). Receptor amplification or capture employed 5' RACE. The instrument given in TCRdb is Illumina HiSeq 2500. A second roughly 7 to 11 cycle PCR used a sample-barcoded 5' primer and a J-beta primer mix. In TCRdb, the public reads were trimmed at Q25 with fastp and aligned with MiXCR, with productive beta chains retained. Identical CDR3 proteins give one entry, which carries the most common genes and DNA. For this sample the table gives 650,000 or so distinct CDR3 sequences, of which roughly half were detected only once. Approximately 15% of the sample is held by the ten biggest clonotypes. The sample taken for sequencing was blood. The receptor source for this set is a woman older than 75 in good health.

The sample holds one count of this clonotype. This chain uses TRBV6-6 with TRBJ2-7, with 7 bases aligning to TRBD1. The CDR3 runs 13 residues. Germline CDR1 reads MNHNY; CDR2 reads SVGAGI (reference sequence). The V segment lost 5 bases and the J segment 7 bases; nucleotides outside the gene matches: 8. CDR3 residues: CASSGQDRTEQYF. In DNA form, the CDR3 reads TGTGCCAGCAGTGGACAGGACCGTACGGAGCAGTACTTC.

The chain carries TRBV4-3 and TRBJ2-3; TRBD2 might be the D (5 bases). This CDR3 has 16 residues. V was pared by 0 bases and J by 2 bases, with 12 bases between. In germline, CDR1 is LGHNA, CDR2 YSLEER. CDR3 in DNA: TGCGCCAGCAGCCAAGATACCAGCGGATACACAGATACGCAGTATTTT. Translating gives CASSQDTSGYTDTQYF.

This clonotype has just a few counts. This may arise from a read error, as a much more abundant clone is one base away. This sequence joins TRBV9 and TRBJ2-5; 8 positions agree with TRBD2. There are 14 residues in the CDR3. Germline lookup yields CDR1 SGDLS and CDR2 YYNGEE. In DNA form, the CDR3 reads TGTGCCAGCAGCGGAACTAGCGGTGAAGAGGCCCAGTACTTC. As protein: CASSGTSGEEAQYF.

The V call is TRBV5-1, the J call TRBJ2-2; 8 bases are shared with TRBD1. With 6 bases clipped from V and 7 bases from J, the junction kept 5 bases outside the gene matches. Germline V lookup: CDR1 SGHRS, CDR2 YFSETQ. The CDR3 is 13 residues long. The CDR3 nucleotides read TGCGCCAGCACAGGGGGCCTCAGCGGGGAGCTGTTTTTT. The encoded protein is CASTGGLSGELFF.

The chain carries TRBV7-2 and TRBJ2-5, with D unresolved. The CDR3 is 14 residues long. In germline, CDR1 is SGHTA, CDR2 FQGNSA. V shed 2 bases and J shed 0 bases, with 7 bases lying between them. CDR3 loop: CASSLRADQETQYF. CDR3 coding DNA: TGTGCCAGCAGCTTAAGGGCGGACCAAGAGACCCAGTACTTC.

The chain uses TRBV2 and TRBJ2-3; 7 bases map to TRBD2. The V gene's germline CDR1 is SNHLY and CDR2 FYNNEI. The CDR3 extends over 14 amino acids. After removal of 4 bases from V and 5 bases from J, the junction contained 6 bases not matched to a gene. In nucleotides, the CDR3 is TGTGCCAGCAGTGGTAGGCTAGCGGTAGATACGCAGTATTTT. Residues: CASSGRLAVDTQYF. The variable domain in full, completed from reference TRBV2 and TRBJ2-3, reads EPEVTQTPSHQVTQMGQEVILRCVPISNHLYFYWYRQILGQKVEFLVSFYNNEISEKSEIFDDQFSVERPDGSNFTLKIRSTKLEDSAMYFCASSGRLAVDTQYFGPGTRLTVL.

Worth noting for this clonotype: Possible read error: a much larger clone is one base away. V and J are TRBV5-1 and TRBJ2-1; the match to TRBD1 covers 10 bases. Per the germline V gene, CDR1 is SGHRS and CDR2 is YFSETQ. The CDR3 sequence is 15 residues long. CDR3 protein: CASNQGQGTYKEQFF. The DNA of the CDR3 is TGCGCCAGCAATCAGGGACAGGGGACCTACAAGGAGCAGTTCTTC.